The source of this TCR beta chain is a study of blood T cell repertoires in COVID-19. Method: immunoSEQ multiplex PCR; TCRdb's copy keeps in-frame clones and lacks some. The table shows about 300,000 clones, with around 85% occurring only once. The CDR3 has 13 amino acids. Cohort assignment relied on participant-reported clinical history. The sequence came from a woman in her thirties who had been exposed to COVID-19. The specimen sequenced was PBMCs or T cells enriched from blood (not recorded which). V gene TRBV21-1 combines with J gene TRBJ2-7; the table gives TRBD2 as D, unverified against the DNA. TRBV21-1 is assigned pseudogene status. DNA of the CDR3: TGTGCCAGCAGCAAAGAGACTACGTACGAGCAGTACTTC. Translating gives CASSKETTYEQYF.